Listed below are T cell receptor beta chains from one sample, sequenced in a study of blood T cell repertoires in COVID-19. Only in-frame clones appear in the TCRdb table, and some are missing; sequencing was by immunoSEQ multiplex PCR. The sample lists fewer than 350,000 clones; around 85% were seen once. Sequencing used peripheral blood. These receptor sequences come from a woman aged 30 to 39 with COVID-19, enrolled during active disease. Both conserved end residues are part of each CDR3. The D gene is left open where the match is weak.

V gene	D gene	J gene	CDR3 protein
TRBV5-4	TRBD2	TRBJ2-1	CASSLNLAGAYNEQFF
TRBV6-5	TRBD1	TRBJ2-5	CASSYTGAETQYF
TRBV6-1	-	TRBJ1-1	CASSESAAGRTEAFF
TRBV11-2	TRBD1	TRBJ1-1	CASGRGTGWEAFF
TRBV7-2	TRBD2	TRBJ2-5	CASSSLHVLAGKKETQYF
TRBV7-8	-	TRBJ1-5	CASTLSVLGTPPGNQPQHF
TRBV6-1	-	TRBJ2-7	CASSEAQGLTYEQYF
TRBV4-1	TRBD2	TRBJ2-7	CASSPSGGFSYEQYF
TRBV7-6	-	TRBJ1-3	CASSATGGNTIYF
TRBV27	-	TRBJ2-7	CASSFVGGYEQYF
TRBV18	-	TRBJ2-5	CASSPLEETQYF
TRBV2	-	TRBJ1-2	CASFFRGSRRGYTF
TRBV5-1	-	TRBJ1-3	CASSLEREGNTIYF
TRBV6-5	-	TRBJ1-1	CASSYSSRYAEAFF
TRBV18	TRBD1	TRBJ1-2	CASSPGRGEGYTF
TRBV27	TRBD2	TRBJ2-3	CASSFSSGVTDTQYF
TRBV5-6	-	TRBJ1-2	CASSLGSPYGYTF
TRBV19	-	TRBJ2-7	CASRGADIYEQYF
TRBV5-6	-	TRBJ1-2	CASSLTGREGYGYTF
TRBV19	-	TRBJ1-1	CASQTGALEAFF
TRBV28	-	TRBJ2-2	CASSTTNTGELFF
TRBV3-1/TRBV3-2	-	TRBJ2-2	CASSPDGTGGGELFF
TRBV5-1	TRBD2	TRBJ2-1	CASSRGGSGNEQFF
TRBV7-9	-	TRBJ1-2	CASRPGGANGYTF
TRBV11-3	-	TRBJ2-1	CASSLTRGSYNEQFF
TRBV23-1	-	TRBJ1-2	CASSQSAPGRVDYGYTF
TRBV5-1	-	TRBJ1-1	CASSLARFSSGTEAFF
TRBV27	TRBD2	TRBJ2-1	CASSFGLAGSYNEQFF
TRBV27	-	TRBJ2-7	CASSSQGDYEQYF
TRBV20-1	-	TRBJ1-2	CSASGGRGYTF
TRBV5-1	-	TRBJ2-3	CASSFGSTDTQYF
TRBV7-2	TRBD1	TRBJ1-6	CASSRGQTHRSPLHF
TRBV18	-	TRBJ1-4	CASSPPQREKLFF
TRBV18	-	TRBJ2-5	CASSLRQETQYF
TRBV19	TRBD2	TRBJ2-3	CASSMRAGAISDTQYF
TRBV11-2	-	TRBJ2-1	CASSLTNEQFF
TRBV5-1	TRBD1	TRBJ2-5	CASSFYRGETQYF